Below, 27 T cell receptor beta chains from the same sample are listed, as sequenced in a study of cytomegalovirus exposure and HLA in healthy donors. Use of 60 Vbeta and 13 Jbeta primers characterized the PCR. TCRdb's table, derived via immunoSEQ multiplex PCR, lists solely in-frame clones and lacks some. The table has about 160,000 clones, 50% to 75% seen once. Input material: PBMCs. These receptors all come from a woman aged 55-70 years in good health and CMV-seropositive.

This chain connects TRBV2 to TRBJ1-2, with a possible D match to TRBD1 (6 bases). Trimming removed 10 bases from V and 4 bases from J, with 16 bases in between. Germline loops: CDR1 SNHLY, CDR2 FYNNEI. The CDR3 loop spans 13 amino acids. In nucleotides, the CDR3 is TGTGCCATAGCCAGGGGATTTGGCTATGGCTACACCTTC. This codes for CAIARGFGYGYTF.

This clone turned up a few times. J is TRBJ1-4 and V is TRBV6-1; the match to TRBD1 covers 9 bases. V lost 6 bases, J lost 6 bases, and 5 bases stayed unmatched. The CDR3 loop spans 14 amino acids. The germline gives CDR1 MNHNS, CDR2 SASEGT. The DNA of the CDR3 is TGTGCCAGCAGCCCCGGGACAGGGTATGAAAAACTGTTTTTT. Amino acids: CASSPGTGYEKLFF.

This clone was counted only a few times. The chain recombines TRBV9 with TRBJ1-3; 9 bases fit TRBD1. The germline V gene encodes CDR1 SGDLS and CDR2 YYNGEE. This CDR3 is 16 amino acids long. Trimming cost V 0 bases and J 4 bases; bases outside gene matches: 5. The CDR3 loop is CASSVEGTGKGNTIYF. The CDR3 bases are TGTGCCAGCAGCGTAGAAGGGACAGGGAAGGGAAACACCATATATTTT.

The rearrangement joins TRBV5-8 to TRBJ2-7, with 8 bases that match TRBD1. Trimming removed 4 bases from V and 3 bases from J; junction bases left unmatched: 12. The CDR3 has 16 amino acids. The germline CDR1 and CDR2 sequences are SGHTS and YDEGEE. The DNA for the CDR3 is TGTGCCAGCAGCCCGGGACAGGTCGGAAGGCACTACGAGCAGTACTTC. Its protein product is CASSPGQVGRHYEQYF.

Only a few counts were recorded for this clone. CDR3 bases: TGTGCCAGTAGTATATGGGACAGGGGGACTCACACTGAAGCTTTCTTT. Protein: CASSIWDRGTHTEAFF. The chain has TRBV19 and TRBJ1-1, with TRBD1 identical over 11 bases. Looked up from germline, CDR1 is LNHDA and CDR2 is SQIVND (reference sequence). This CDR3 comprises 16 residues. Unmatched junction bases numbered 5, after V lost 2 bases and J lost 3 bases.

This clone was recorded a few times. The chain is built from TRBV28 and TRBJ2-5; TRBD2 matches at 12 bases. Looked up from germline, CDR1 is MDHEN and CDR2 is SYDVKM. The CDR3 is 16 amino acids. With V trimmed by 4 bases and J by 11 bases, 14 bases remained unmatched. The CDR3 loop reads CASSSLAGGQYFEQYF. The CDR3 nucleotides read TGTGCCAGCAGTTCTCTAGCGGGAGGGCAGTATTTTGAGCAGTACTTC.

This clone was recorded a few times. The chain uses TRBV30 and TRBJ2-7; maybe TRBD2 (5 bases). Germline CDR1 reads GTSNPN; CDR2 reads SVGIG (reference sequence). Trimming removed 3 bases at V and 3 bases at J, with 18 bases between. This CDR3 is built from 15 residues. The CDR3 is CAWSKGLASFYEQYF. CDR3 in DNA: TGTGCCTGGAGCAAGGGATTAGCGTCATTCTACGAGCAGTACTTC.

The J gene is TRBJ1-1, the V gene TRBV19, with D tentatively TRBD1 (6 bases). V dropped 2 bases and J dropped 9 bases, with 13 bases sitting between them. This CDR3 has 13 amino acids. CDR1 and CDR2 (germline): LNHDA, SQIVND (reference sequence). The CDR3 loop reads CASSISAGGQAFF. DNA for the CDR3: TGTGCCAGTAGTATATCTGCGGGGGGGCAAGCTTTCTTT.

This clone has a single count. Because the CDR3 is missing its conserved closing phenylalanine or tryptophan, this is likely a read error. The chain is built from TRBV2 and TRBJ1-1; 8 positions match TRBD1. Looked up from germline, CDR1 is SNHLY and CDR2 is FYNNEI. The CDR3 contains 13 residues. J was trimmed by 4 bases and V by 6 bases; bases with no gene match: 4. The CDR3 nucleotides read TGTGCCAGCAGAGGACAGGGAGGCACTGAAGCTTTCCTT. It encodes CASRGQGGTEAFL.

The gene calls are TRBV5-1 and TRBJ2-5, with 8 bases that match TRBD2. From germline, CDR1 is SGHRS and CDR2 YFSETQ. The CDR3 is 15 residues long. The V segment lost 4 bases and the J segment 5 bases; nucleotides outside the gene matches: 10. The CDR3 loop is CASSGSSGEAETQYF. CDR3 bases: TGCGCCAGCAGCGGAAGTAGCGGGGAGGCCGAGACCCAGTACTTC.

A few counts support this clone. V is TRBV5-8 and J is TRBJ1-2; 7 bases align to TRBD1. Germline-derived CDR1 and CDR2 are SGHTS and YDEGEE. CDR3 size: 14 residues. The ends lost 8 bases at V and 1 base at J; junction bases unmatched: 8. Written as DNA, the CDR3 is TGTGCCAGTACCCGACAGGGAAATAACTATGGCTACACCTTC. It translates to CASTRQGNNYGYTF.

This clone came up a few times. The chain has TRBV6-5 and TRBJ1-1; 7 bases map to TRBD1. The CDR3 covers 15 residues. Germline assignment: CDR1 MNHEY and CDR2 SVGAGI. Losses at the gene ends were 2 bases for V and 4 bases for J; bases not matched to a gene: 7. DNA for the CDR3: TGTGCCAGCAGTTACACCAGACAGGGCGGCACTGAAGCTTTCTTT. Its translation is CASSYTRQGGTEAFF.

CDR3 sequence reads: CAWSDRDRGYEQYF. As DNA, the CDR3 is TGTGCCTGGAGTGACCGGGACAGGGGCTACGAGCAGTACTTC. The chain recombines TRBV30 with TRBJ2-7; TRBD1 matches at 10 bases. V lost 1 base and J lost 3; bases outside the gene matches: 3. This CDR3 is built from 14 residues. The V gene's germline CDR1 is GTSNPN and CDR2 SVGIG (reference sequence).

A few counts support this clone. The V call is TRBV9, the J call TRBJ2-6, with 10 bases matching TRBD1. Losses at the gene ends were 4 bases for V and 11 bases for J; bases not matched to a gene: 6. Looked up from germline, CDR1 is SGDLS and CDR2 is YYNGEE. The length of the CDR3 is 14 residues. The CDR3 nucleotides are TGTGCCAGCAGCTCCAGGGGGACAGGGGACGTCCTGACTTTC. Translating it yields CASSSRGTGDVLTF.

This rearrangement joins TRBV27 to TRBJ1-5; weak D call: TRBD1 (5 bases). Germline V gives CDR1 MNHEY, CDR2 SMNVEV (reference sequence). The CDR3 length is 14 residues. V shed 2 bases and J shed 3 bases, with 8 bases lying between them. This chain's CDR3 is CASSLDSFNQPQHF. The CDR3 bases are TGTGCCAGCAGTTTAGACAGTTTCAATCAGCCCCAGCATTTT.

The CDR3 loop reads CASSPGSSTDTQYF. CDR3 DNA sequence: TGTGCCAGCAGCCCCGGGAGTAGCACAGATACGCAGTATTTT. The V call is TRBV7-2, the J call TRBJ2-3, with D possibly matching TRBD2 (6 bases). The V gene's germline CDR1 is SGHTA and CDR2 FQGNSA. The CDR3 has 14 amino acids. V was trimmed by 5 bases and J by 0 bases, leaving 9 bases between them.

The chain employs TRBV2 and TRBJ1-2; maybe TRBD1 (5 bases). Trimming removed 4 bases at V and 6 bases at J, with 15 bases between. The CDR3 spans 14 residues. Germline V gives CDR1 SNHLY, CDR2 FYNNEI. Here the CDR3 DNA reads TGTGCCAGCAGTGTCCTCCTCCAGGGTAATGGCTACACCTTC. It yields the protein CASSVLLQGNGYTF.

This chain joins TRBV9 and TRBJ2-2, with 9 bases lining up with TRBD1. The length of the CDR3 is 17 residues. CDR1 is SGDLS, CDR2 YYNGEE, per germline. After removal of 4 bases from V and 3 bases from J, the junction contained 10 bases not matched to a gene. CDR3 in DNA: TGTGCCAGCAGCACCCCCAACAGGGGGCACGACACCGGGGAGCTGTTTTTT. It yields the protein CASSTPNRGHDTGELFF.

The genes are TRBV2 and TRBJ2-1, with TRBD2 matching 7 bases. With 6 bases clipped from V and 0 bases from J, the junction kept 5 bases outside the gene matches. This CDR3 is 15 amino acids long. CDR1 is SNHLY and CDR2 is FYNNEI in the germline V gene. The DNA of the CDR3 is TGTGCCAGCAGGACTAGCCAGGGCTCCTACAATGAGCAGTTCTTC. Translating it yields CASRTSQGSYNEQFF. Full variable domain (remainder filled in from reference TRBV2 and TRBJ2-1): EPEVTQTPSHQVTQMGQEVILRCVPISNHLYFYWYRQILGQKVEFLVSFYNNEISEKSEIFDDQFSVERPDGSNFTLKIRSTKLEDSAMYFCASRTSQGSYNEQFFGPGTRLTVL.

This clone was counted once. Germline and junction disagree at one end, which may indicate a read error. This chain joins TRBV28 and TRBJ2-5, with D perhaps TRBD1 (6 bases). CDR3 size: 13 residues. Germline CDR1 reads MDHEN; CDR2 reads SYDVKM. The CDR3: CASSLGQQDTQYF. The CDR3 region has the DNA TGTGCCAGCAGTTTAGGACAGCAAGATACCCAGTACTTC.

The J gene is TRBJ2-7, the V gene TRBV11-2; 14 nucleotides line up with TRBD2. V dropped 5 bases and J dropped 2; count of bases not matched to a gene: 5. Germline V gene sequence: CDR1 SGHAT, CDR2 FQNNGV. The CDR3 contains 16 residues. CDR3 sequence (DNA): TGTGCCAGCAGCATCCCGGGACTAGCGGGAGCCTACGAGCAGTACTTC. It specifies CASSIPGLAGAYEQYF.

In this sample, this clone turned up a few times. The rearrangement joins TRBV6-5 to TRBJ1-1; D is unclear. Germline CDR1 MNHEY, CDR2 SVGAGI. The CDR3 totals 13 residues. Trimming removed 5 bases from V and 1 base from J, with 8 bases in between. CDR3 nucleotide sequence: TGTGCCAGCAGTCAACAGAGGAACACTGAAGCTTTCTTT. This sequence encodes CASSQQRNTEAFF.

This clone appeared once. CDR3: CASSVSGGYEQYF. The CDR3 DNA is TGTGCCAGCAGCGTGTCAGGGGGCTACGAGCAGTACTTC. The rearrangement joins TRBV7-6 to TRBJ2-7, with 7 bases lining up with TRBD1. CDR1 is SGHVS and CDR2 is FNYEAQ in the germline V gene. Germline trimming cut 5 bases from V and 3 bases from J; bases unmatched to any gene: 4. This CDR3 is 13 amino acids long.

J is TRBJ2-3 and V is TRBV4-2; 9 positions agree with TRBD2. This CDR3 region has 16 residues. The trim removed 1 base at V and 3 bases at J, leaving 5 bases unmatched. CDR1 is LGHNA and CDR2 is YNFKEQ in the germline V gene. The CDR3 sequence is CASSQVSGGETDTQYF. In nucleotides, the CDR3 is TGTGCCAGCAGCCAAGTTAGCGGGGGTGAGACAGATACGCAGTATTTT.

The chain carries TRBV30 and TRBJ2-1; 9 bases are shared with TRBD2. From germline, CDR1 is GTSNPN and CDR2 SVGIG (reference sequence). With 0 bases clipped from V and 5 bases from J, the junction kept 5 bases outside the gene matches. CDR3 length equals 15 residues. CDR3: CAWSVSGSIHNEQFF. CDR3 coding DNA: TGTGCCTGGAGTGTTAGCGGGAGTATCCACAATGAGCAGTTCTTC. Full variable domain (missing parts from reference TRBV30 and TRBJ2-1): SQTIHQWPATLVQPVGSPLSLECTVEGTSNPNLYWYRQAAGRGLQLLFYSVGIGQISSEVPQNLSASRPQDRQFILSSKKLLLSDSGFYLCAWSVSGSIHNEQFFGPGTRLTVL.

This clone was detected only a few times. V gene TRBV7-2 combines with J gene TRBJ2-1; 7 bases agree with TRBD2. With 5 bases clipped from V and 9 bases from J, the junction kept 19 bases outside the gene matches. This CDR3 is 17 amino acids long. In germline, CDR1 is SGHTA, CDR2 FQGNSA. The CDR3 reads CASSALRVAGLTGEQFF. The CDR3 nucleotides read TGTGCCAGCAGCGCTCTCCGGGTCGCGGGACTAACAGGTGAGCAGTTCTTC.

This chain links TRBV2 with TRBJ2-2; possibly TRBD2 for D (6 bases). CDR3 length equals 14 residues. Germline CDR1 and CDR2: SNHLY and FYNNEI. Between the trimmed V and J ends, which lost 7 bases and 4 bases, there was a span of 13 bases. The CDR3 is CASIGGMGTGELFF. Written as DNA, the CDR3 is TGTGCCAGCATCGGCGGGATGGGCACCGGGGAGCTGTTTTTT.